The present TCR beta chain was sequenced within a study of blood T cell repertoires in COVID-19. Study-level information: COVID-19 samples from acute and convalescent phases originated in the United States, Italy and Spain. Sources were T cells, B-cell-depleted T cells, or PBMCs; the material itself was cDNA or gDNA.

In the original processing: Amplified reference gene primers provided the basis for estimating nucleated cell counts. The repertoire was sequenced with immunoSEQ multiplex PCR; TCRdb's copy has only in-frame clones and lacks some. V, J and clone size were drawn from that table, and D and trimming were deduced from the DNA. This table holds some 42,000 clones, roughly 87% found once. As regards this clone: The junction does not match germline at one end; this may be a read error.

The source of this sequence is a human donor in a cohort sampled during active COVID-19. Sequenced: peripheral blood.

The CDR3 DNA follows: TGTGCTAGCAGCTTAGTGGGCGCGTCGGGGGAGACCCAGTACTTC. Protein product: CASSLVGASGETQYF. The rearrangement links TRBV7-7 to TRBJ2-5, with D maybe TRBD2 (5 bases). The CDR3 contains 15 residues. Germline V gene sequence: CDR1 SSHAT, CDR2 FNYEAQ (reference sequence).